This section outlines one T cell receptor (beta chain) sequence together with its context. As yet, its antigen is unknown. The data stem from a study of shared clonotypes between healthy human individuals. Naive CD8 populations comprised CD45RO-negative cells positively selected for CCR7, excluding terminally differentiated effector memory CD45RA+ cells. Study results and caveats: Among non-shared clonotypes, generation probabilities were lower than among those shared by all four donors.

As processed by the authors: There were no quality scores in the junction-only immunoSEQ sequences, so filtering differed. TCRdb's copy holds only in-frame clones and misses some; the assay was immunoSEQ multiplex PCR. The V and J calls and clone size were taken over from that table, and D and trimming were inferred from the DNA. The table lists about 2.2 million clones, roughly 91% of them singletons. The CDR3 is 18 amino acids. The ends lost 3 bases at V and 9 bases at J; junction bases unmatched: 19. Germline lookup yields CDR1 MGHRA and CDR2 YSYEKL. The receptor's source is a man aged 18 to 30 in good health. Some clones in this sample may be carry-over from other donors' samples. The chain links TRBV4-1 to TRBJ2-1; the match to TRBD2 covers 8 bases. What was sequenced was naive CD8+ T cells from PBMCs. CDR3 in amino acids: CASSHTPSGSPHLGEQFF. In DNA form, the CDR3 reads TGCGCCAGCAGCCATACCCCCAGCGGGAGCCCACATCTGGGTGAGCAGTTCTTC.